The present entry profiles one T cell receptor beta chain with its context. A junction boundary mismatches the germline segment, possibly from a read error. TCRdb re-called the 5' RACE reads through MiXCR, storing one row per CDR3 protein. Of 200,000 to 300,000 distinct CDR3 sequences listed, 20% to 30% are singletons. This CDR3 comprises 13 residues. CDR1 is MNHNY, CDR2 SVGAGI, per germline (reference sequence). This specimen comes from a study of CD8 T cells in ankylosing spondylitis. The specimen was blood, either unsorted or a sorted T cell fraction (not recorded which). This clonotype originated in a male donor with ankylosing spondylitis or in good health (not recorded which). This chain links TRBV6-6 with TRBJ2-7; D unclear. In DNA form, the CDR3 reads TGTGCCTGCAGTTACTCCCCAGCCTACGAGCAGTACTTC. This gives the protein CACSYSPAYEQYF.